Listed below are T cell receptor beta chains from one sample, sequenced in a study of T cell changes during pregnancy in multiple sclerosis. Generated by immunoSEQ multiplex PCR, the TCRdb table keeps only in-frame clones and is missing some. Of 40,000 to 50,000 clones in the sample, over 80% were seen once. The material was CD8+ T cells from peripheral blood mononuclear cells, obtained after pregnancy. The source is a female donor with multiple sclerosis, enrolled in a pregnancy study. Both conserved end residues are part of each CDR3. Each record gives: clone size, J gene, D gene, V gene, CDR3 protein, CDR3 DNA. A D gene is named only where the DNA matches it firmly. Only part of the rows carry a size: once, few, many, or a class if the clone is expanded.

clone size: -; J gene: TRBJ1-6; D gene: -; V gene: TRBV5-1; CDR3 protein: CATPPAYEHNSPLHF; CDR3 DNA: TGCGCCACCCCGCCCGCCTACGAACATAATTCACCCCTCCACTTT
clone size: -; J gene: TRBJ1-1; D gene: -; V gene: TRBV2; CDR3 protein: CASSAQDPDTEAFF; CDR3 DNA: TGTGCCAGCAGTGCACAGGACCCAGACACTGAAGCTTTCTTT
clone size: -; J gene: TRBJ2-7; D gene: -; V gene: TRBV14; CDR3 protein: CASSLATGANEQYF; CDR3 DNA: TGTGCCAGCAGCCTTGCGACAGGTGCGAACGAGCAGTACTTC
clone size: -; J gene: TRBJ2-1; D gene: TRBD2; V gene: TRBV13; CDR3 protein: CASSSGLAGVNEQFF; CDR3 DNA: TGTGCCAGCAGCTCCGGACTAGCGGGGGTGAATGAGCAGTTCTTC
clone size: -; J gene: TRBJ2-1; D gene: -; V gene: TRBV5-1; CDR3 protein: CATPLVGPSSYNEQFF; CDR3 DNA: TGCGCCACTCCTTTAGTGGGGCCAAGCTCCTACAATGAGCAGTTCTTC
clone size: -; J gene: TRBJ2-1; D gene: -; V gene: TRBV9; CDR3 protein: CASSGRDSYYNEQFF; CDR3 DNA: TGTGCCAGCAGCGGCCGGGACTCTTACTACAATGAGCAGTTCTTC
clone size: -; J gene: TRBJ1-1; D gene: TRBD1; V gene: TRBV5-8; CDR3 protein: CASSPIVRDRPNTEAFF; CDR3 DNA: TGTGCCAGCAGCCCTATCGTCCGGGACAGGCCGAACACTGAAGCTTTCTTT
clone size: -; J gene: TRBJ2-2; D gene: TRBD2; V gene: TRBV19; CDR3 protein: CASKPAGGTGELFF; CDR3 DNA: TGTGCCAGTAAACCAGCGGGGGGAACCGGGGAGCTGTTTTTT
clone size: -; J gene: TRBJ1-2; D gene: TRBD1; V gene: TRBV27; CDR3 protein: CASRRPGQVRSRGGYTF; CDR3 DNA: TGTGCCAGCAGACGGCCGGGACAGGTACGGTCAAGAGGTGGCTACACCTTC
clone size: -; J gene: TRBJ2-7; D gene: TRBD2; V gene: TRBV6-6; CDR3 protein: CASTFSGEEQYF; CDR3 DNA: TGTGCCAGCACCTTTAGCGGGGAAGAGCAGTACTTC
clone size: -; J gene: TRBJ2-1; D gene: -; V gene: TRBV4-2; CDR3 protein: CASSQDIGVGYNEQFF; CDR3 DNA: TGTGCCAGCAGCCAAGATATCGGGGTGGGCTACAATGAGCAGTTCTTC
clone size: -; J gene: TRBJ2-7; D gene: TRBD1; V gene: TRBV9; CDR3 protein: CASSVEGGSSYEQYF; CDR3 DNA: TGTGCCAGCAGCGTAGAAGGGGGCAGCTCCTACGAGCAGTACTTC
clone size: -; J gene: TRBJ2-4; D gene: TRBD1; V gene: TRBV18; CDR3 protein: CATGQDKNIQYF; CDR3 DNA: TGTGCCACCGGACAGGACAAAAACATTCAGTACTTC
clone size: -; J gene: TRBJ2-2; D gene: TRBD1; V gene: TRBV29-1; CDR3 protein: CSASDRGAGELFF; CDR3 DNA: TGCAGCGCCTCGGACAGGGGGGCCGGGGAGCTGTTTTTT
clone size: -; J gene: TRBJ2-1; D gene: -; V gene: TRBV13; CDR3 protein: CASRPQGDSYNEQFF; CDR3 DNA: TGTGCCAGCAGACCACAGGGAGACTCCTACAATGAGCAGTTCTTC
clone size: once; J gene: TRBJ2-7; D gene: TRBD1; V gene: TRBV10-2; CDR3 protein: CASSAGTGRHEQYF; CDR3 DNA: TGCGCCAGCAGTGCCGGGACAGGGAGGCACGAGCAGTACTTC
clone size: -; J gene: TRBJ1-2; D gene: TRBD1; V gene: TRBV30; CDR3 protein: CAWDRERGYTF; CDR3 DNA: TGTGCCTGGGACAGGGAAAGAGGCTACACCTTC
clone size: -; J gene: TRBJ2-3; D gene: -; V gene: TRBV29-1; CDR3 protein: CSVSDSSTDTQYF; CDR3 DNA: TGCAGCGTTTCGGACAGCTCCACAGATACGCAGTATTTT
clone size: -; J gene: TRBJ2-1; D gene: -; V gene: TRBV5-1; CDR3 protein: CASSTNYNEQFF; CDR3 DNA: TGCGCCAGCAGCACAAACTACAATGAGCAGTTCTTC
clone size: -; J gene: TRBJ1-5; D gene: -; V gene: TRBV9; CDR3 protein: CASSQSGDDNQPQHF; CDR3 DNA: TGTGCCAGCAGCCAGTCAGGGGACGACAATCAGCCCCAGCATTTT
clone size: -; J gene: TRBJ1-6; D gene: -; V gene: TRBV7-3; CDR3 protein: CASSLFSEGSPLHF; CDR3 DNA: TGTGCCAGCAGCTTATTCTCGGAGGGTTCACCCCTCCACTTT
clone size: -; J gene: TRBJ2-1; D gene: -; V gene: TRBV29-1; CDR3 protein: CSVFPDEQFF; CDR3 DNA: TGCAGCGTTTTCCCCGATGAGCAGTTCTTC
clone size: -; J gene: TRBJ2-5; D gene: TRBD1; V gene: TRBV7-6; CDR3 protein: CASSPGTGNTETQYF; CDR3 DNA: TGTGCCAGCAGCCCGGGGACAGGGAATACAGAGACCCAGTACTTC
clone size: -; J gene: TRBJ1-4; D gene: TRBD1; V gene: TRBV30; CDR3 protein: CAVWDRANEKLFF; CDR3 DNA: TGTGCCGTATGGGACAGGGCTAATGAAAAACTGTTTTTT
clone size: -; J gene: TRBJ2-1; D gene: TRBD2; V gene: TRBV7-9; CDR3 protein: CASSQIAGTYNEQFF; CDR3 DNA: TGTGCCAGCAGCCAAATAGCGGGCACCTACAATGAGCAGTTCTTC
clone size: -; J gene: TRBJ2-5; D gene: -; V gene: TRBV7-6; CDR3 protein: CASSPGDKETQYF; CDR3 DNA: TGTGCCAGCAGCCCAGGGGACAAAGAGACCCAGTACTTC
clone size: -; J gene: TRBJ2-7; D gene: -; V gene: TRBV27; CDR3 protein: CASSTTGSRNEQYF; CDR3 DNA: TGTGCCAGCAGCACCACAGGCTCGAGGAACGAGCAGTACTTC
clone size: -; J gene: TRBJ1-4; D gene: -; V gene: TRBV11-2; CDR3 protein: CASRRPGATNEKLFF; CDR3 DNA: TGTGCCAGCAGACGACCAGGGGCAACTAATGAAAAACTGTTTTTT
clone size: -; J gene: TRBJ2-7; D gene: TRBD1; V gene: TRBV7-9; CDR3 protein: CASSPDRDGLNEQYF; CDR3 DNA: TGTGCCAGCAGCCCGGACAGGGACGGATTAAACGAGCAGTACTTC
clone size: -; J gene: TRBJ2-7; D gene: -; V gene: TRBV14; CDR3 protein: CASSQGTQQYF; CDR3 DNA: TGTGCCAGCAGCCAAGGGACTCAGCAGTACTTC
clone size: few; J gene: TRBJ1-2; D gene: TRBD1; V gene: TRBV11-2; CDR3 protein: CASTPGQSQDGYTF; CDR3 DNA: TGTGCCAGCACCCCGGGACAGTCCCAGGATGGCTACACCTTC
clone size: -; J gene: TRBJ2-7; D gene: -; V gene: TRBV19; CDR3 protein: CASSEAGAYEQYF; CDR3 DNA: TGTGCCAGTAGCGAAGCTGGAGCCTACGAGCAGTACTTC
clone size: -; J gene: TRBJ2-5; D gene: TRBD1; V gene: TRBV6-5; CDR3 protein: CASSLSLGTVETQYF; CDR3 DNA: TGTGCCAGCAGTCTATCATTAGGGACAGTAGAGACCCAGTACTTC
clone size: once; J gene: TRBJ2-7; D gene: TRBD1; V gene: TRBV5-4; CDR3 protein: CASSSGQDEQYF; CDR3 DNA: TGTGCCAGCAGCTCGGGACAGGACGAGCAGTACTTC
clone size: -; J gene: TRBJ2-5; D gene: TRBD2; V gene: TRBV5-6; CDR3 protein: CASNGGGLETQYF; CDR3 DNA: TGTGCCAGCAATGGCGGGGGGTTGGAGACCCAGTACTTC
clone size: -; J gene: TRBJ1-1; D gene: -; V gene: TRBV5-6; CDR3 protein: CASSLSVGEAFF; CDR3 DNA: TGTGCCAGCAGCCTATCCGTTGGTGAAGCTTTCTTT
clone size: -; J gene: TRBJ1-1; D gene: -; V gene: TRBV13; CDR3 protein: CASRDDLAEAFF; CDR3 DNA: TGTGCCAGCAGGGATGACTTAGCTGAAGCTTTCTTT